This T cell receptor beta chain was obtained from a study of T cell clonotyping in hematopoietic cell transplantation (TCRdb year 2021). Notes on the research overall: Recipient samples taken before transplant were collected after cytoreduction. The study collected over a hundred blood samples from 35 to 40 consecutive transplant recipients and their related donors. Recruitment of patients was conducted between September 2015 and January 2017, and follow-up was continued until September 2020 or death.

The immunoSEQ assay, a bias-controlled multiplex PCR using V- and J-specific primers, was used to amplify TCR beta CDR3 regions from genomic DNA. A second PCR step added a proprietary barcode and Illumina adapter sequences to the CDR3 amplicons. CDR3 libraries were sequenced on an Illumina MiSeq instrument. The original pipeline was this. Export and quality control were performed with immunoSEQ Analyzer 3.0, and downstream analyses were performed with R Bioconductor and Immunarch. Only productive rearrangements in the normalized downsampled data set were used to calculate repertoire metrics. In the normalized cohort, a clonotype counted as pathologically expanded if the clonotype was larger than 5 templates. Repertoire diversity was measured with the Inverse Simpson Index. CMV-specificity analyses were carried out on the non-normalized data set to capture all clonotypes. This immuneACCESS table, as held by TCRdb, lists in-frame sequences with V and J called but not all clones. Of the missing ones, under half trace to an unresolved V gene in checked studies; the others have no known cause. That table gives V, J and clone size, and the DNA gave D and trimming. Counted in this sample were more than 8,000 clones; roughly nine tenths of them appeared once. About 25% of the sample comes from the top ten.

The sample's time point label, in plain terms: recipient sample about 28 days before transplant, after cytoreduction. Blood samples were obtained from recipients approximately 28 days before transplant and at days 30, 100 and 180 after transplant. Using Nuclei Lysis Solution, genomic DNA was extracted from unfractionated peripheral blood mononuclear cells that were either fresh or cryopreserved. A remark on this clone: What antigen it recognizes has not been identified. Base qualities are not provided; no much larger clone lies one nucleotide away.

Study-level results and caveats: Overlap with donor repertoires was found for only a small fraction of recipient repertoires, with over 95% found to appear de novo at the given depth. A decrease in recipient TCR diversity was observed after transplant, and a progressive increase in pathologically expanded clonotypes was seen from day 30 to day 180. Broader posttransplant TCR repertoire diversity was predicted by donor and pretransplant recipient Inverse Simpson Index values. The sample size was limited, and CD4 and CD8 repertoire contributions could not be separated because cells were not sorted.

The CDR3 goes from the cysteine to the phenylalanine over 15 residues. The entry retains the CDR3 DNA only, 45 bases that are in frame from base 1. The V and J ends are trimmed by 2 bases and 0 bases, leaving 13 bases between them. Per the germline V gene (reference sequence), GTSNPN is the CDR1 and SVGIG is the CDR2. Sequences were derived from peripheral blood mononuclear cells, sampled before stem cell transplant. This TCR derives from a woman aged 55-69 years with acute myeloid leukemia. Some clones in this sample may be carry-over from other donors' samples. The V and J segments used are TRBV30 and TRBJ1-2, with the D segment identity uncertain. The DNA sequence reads TGTGCCTGGAGTCCCACTCTGGGTTCTAACTATGGCTACACCTTC. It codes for CAWSPTLGSNYGYTF.